Below, one TCR beta chain is given with its context. Different DNA sequences within this sample yield the same CDR3. The sample originates from a study of blood T cell repertoires in COVID-19. About the research overall: Specimens from acute and convalescent COVID-19 originated in the United States, Italy and Spain. PBMCs, B-cell-depleted T cells, or T cells provided the cDNA or gDNA that made up the material.

Authors' methods: The assay estimated nucleated cells by amplifying reference gene primers. The assay was immunoSEQ multiplex PCR, and TCRdb's table has in-frame clones only and misses some. V, J and clone size reflect that table, while D and trimming were determined from the DNA. The table records some 250,000 clones, around four fifths of them present only once. This TCR came from a man aged 80 or over with acute or convalescent COVID-19. The source material was peripheral blood.

The CDR3 coding sequence is TGTGCCAGCAGCTTAGACAGGGATGGCTACACCTTC. Translated, it gives CASSLDRDGYTF. This rearrangement joins TRBV5-6 to TRBJ1-2, with TRBD1 matching over 7 bases. Germline CDR1 reads SGHDT; CDR2 reads YYEEEE. Trimming cost V 2 bases and J 6 bases; bases outside gene matches: 1. The CDR3 spans 12 residues.